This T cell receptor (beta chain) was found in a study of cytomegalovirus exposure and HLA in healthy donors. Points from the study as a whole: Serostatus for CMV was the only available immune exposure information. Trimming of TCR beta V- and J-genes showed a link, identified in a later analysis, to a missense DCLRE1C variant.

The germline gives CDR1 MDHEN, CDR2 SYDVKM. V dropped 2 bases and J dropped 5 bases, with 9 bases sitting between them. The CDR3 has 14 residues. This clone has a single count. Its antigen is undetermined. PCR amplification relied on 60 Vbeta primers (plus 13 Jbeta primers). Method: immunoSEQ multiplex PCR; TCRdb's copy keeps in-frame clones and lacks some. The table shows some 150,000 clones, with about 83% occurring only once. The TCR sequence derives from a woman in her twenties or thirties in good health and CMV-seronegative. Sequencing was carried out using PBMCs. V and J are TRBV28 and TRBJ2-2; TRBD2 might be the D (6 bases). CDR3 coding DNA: TGTGCCAGCAGTTTAACGGGAGTGACCGGGGAGCTGTTTTTT. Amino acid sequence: CASSLTGVTGELFF.